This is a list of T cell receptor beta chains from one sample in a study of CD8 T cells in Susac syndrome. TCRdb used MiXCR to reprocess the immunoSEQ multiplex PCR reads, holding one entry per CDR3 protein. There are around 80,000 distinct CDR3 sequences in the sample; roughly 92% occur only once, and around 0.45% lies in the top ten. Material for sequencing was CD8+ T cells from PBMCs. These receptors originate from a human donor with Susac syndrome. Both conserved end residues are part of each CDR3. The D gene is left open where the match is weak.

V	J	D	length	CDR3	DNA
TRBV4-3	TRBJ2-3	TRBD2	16	CASSQVGIAGDDTQYF	TGCGCCAGCAGCCAAGTGGGAATAGCGGGAGACGATACGCAGTATTTT
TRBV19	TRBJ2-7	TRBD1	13	CASSTGQRYEQYF	TGTGCCAGTAGTACGGGACAGAGATACGAGCAGTACTTC
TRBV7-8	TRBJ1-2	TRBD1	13	CASSPGQGGGYTF	TGTGCCAGCAGCCCGGGACAGGGCGGCGGCTACACCTTC
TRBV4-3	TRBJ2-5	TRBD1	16	CASSPNWGTGGLEEYF	TGCGCCAGCAGCCCAAACTGGGGGACAGGCGGTCTCGAGGAGTACTTC
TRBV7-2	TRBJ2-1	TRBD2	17	CASSLTAPGLAGDEQFF	TGTGCCAGCAGCCTCACCGCCCCTGGACTAGCGGGGGATGAGCAGTTCTTC
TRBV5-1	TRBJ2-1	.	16	CASTAGLQSSYNEQFF	TGCGCCAGTACTGCGGGCCTCCAGAGCTCCTACAATGAGCAGTTCTTC
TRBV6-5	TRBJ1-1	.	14	CASSYSSPAIEAFF	TGTGCCAGCAGTTACTCGTCCCCGGCCATTGAAGCTTTCTTT
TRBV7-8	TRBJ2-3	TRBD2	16	CASSLSSGGMPDTQYF	TGTGCCAGCAGCTTATCGAGCGGGGGGATGCCAGATACGCAGTATTTT
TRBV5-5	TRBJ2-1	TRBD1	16	CASSLLLQGAYNEQFF	TGTGCCAGCAGTCTCCTTTTGCAGGGGGCCTACAATGAGCAGTTCTTC
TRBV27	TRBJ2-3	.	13	CASSLSDGDTQYF	TGTGCCAGCAGTTTATCGGACGGAGATACGCAGTATTTT
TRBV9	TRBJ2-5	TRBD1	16	CASSETGGGRFGTQYF	TGTGCCAGCAGCGAAACAGGGGGCGGGAGATTTGGGACCCAGTACTTC
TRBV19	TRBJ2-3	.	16	CASSIDPSQGADTQYF	TGTGCCAGTAGTATAGATCCCTCACAGGGCGCAGATACGCAGTATTTT
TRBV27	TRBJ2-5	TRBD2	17	CASSRKPGLAGEETQYF	TGTGCCAGCAGCCGAAAACCGGGACTAGCGGGAGAAGAGACCCAGTACTTC
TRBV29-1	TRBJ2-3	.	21	CSVGPPHRPFKDPLSTDTQYF	TGCAGCGTTGGCCCACCCCACCGTCCCTTTAAGGATCCCCTTAGCACAGATACGCAGTATTTT
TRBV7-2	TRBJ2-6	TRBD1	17	CASSLGTGGSGANVLTF	TGTGCCAGCAGCTTAGGGACAGGGGGGTCTGGGGCCAACGTCCTGACTTTC